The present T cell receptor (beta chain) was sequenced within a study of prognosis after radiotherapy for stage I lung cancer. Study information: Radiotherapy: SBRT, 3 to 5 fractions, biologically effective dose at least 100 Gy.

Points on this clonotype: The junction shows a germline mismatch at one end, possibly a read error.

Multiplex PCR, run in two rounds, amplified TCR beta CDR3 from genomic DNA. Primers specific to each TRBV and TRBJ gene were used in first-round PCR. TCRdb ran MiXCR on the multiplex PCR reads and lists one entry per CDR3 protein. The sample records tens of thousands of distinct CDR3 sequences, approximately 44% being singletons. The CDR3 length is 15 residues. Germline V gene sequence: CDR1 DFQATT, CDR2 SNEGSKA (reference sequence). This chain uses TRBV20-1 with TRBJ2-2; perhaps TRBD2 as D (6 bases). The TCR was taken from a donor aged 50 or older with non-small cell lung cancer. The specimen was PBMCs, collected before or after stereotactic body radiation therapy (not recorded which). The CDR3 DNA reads TGCAGTGCGCGGAAACCGGGACTTGGCACCGGGGAGCCGTTTTTT. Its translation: CSARKPGLGTGEPFF.